This T cell receptor (beta chain) originates from a study of blood T cell repertoires in COVID-19. Study-wide background: Donors in the United States, Italy and Spain gave samples during acute or convalescent COVID-19. The analysed material was cDNA or gDNA that came from T cells, B-cell-depleted T cells, or PBMCs.

The method was immunoSEQ multiplex PCR; TCRdb's version includes in-frame clones alone and lacks a portion of them. The table has 200,000 to 300,000 clones, 86% seen once. CDR3 size: 16 residues. The ends were cut back, 0 bases at V and 5 bases at J, with 16 bases in the middle. The V gene's germline CDR1 is LGHNA and CDR2 YSLEER. V is TRBV4-3 and J is TRBJ1-1, with D tentatively TRBD1 (5 bases). The clonotype was recovered from a man aged 25 to 40 with active or convalescent COVID-19. Sequencing was carried out using peripheral blood. The CDR3 DNA is TGCGCCAGCAGCCAAGACACTGGGCCTCGGGGGACTGAAGCTTTCTTT. This sequence encodes CASSQDTGPRGTEAFF.